The 5 T cell receptor beta chains given below trace back to one sample, sequenced in a study of metastatic and nonmetastatic thyroid tumors. TCRdb re-called the PCR reads via MiXCR. The sample includes roughly 70,000 clones, less than 20% seen only once; the top ten take 13%. None of the patients had undergone any treatment ahead of thyroid surgery. The sequencing input was blood. Receptor source: a female donor with papillary thyroid cancer or a benign thyroid nodule (not recorded which). Some clones in this sample may be carry-over from other donors' samples.

This clone was picked up many times. The rearrangement links TRBV13 to TRBJ1-2; D ambiguous. The CDR3 is 15 amino acids. Looked up from germline, CDR1 is PRHDT and CDR2 is FYEKMQ (reference sequence). V lost 3 bases, J lost 4 bases, and 15 bases lay in between. In DNA, the CDR3 is TGTGCCAGCAGCTTGGGCGAACCAAAATTCTATGGCTACACCTTC. Translation: CASSLGEPKFYGYTF.

This clone was seen many times. This chain connects TRBV29-1 to TRBJ2-1; D may be TRBD2 (6 bases). V shed 6 bases and J shed 7 bases, with 16 bases lying between them. Germline assignment: CDR1 SQVTM and CDR2 ANQGSEA. The CDR3 contains 13 residues. In DNA form, the CDR3 reads TGCAGCGTATTACTAGCCGGGATAAATGAGCAGTTCTTC. Its translation: CSVLLAGINEQFF.

This clone was counted ten times or more. This chain uses TRBV4-1 with TRBJ2-6; no reliable D call. The CDR3 covers 15 residues. The V gene's germline CDR1 is MGHRA and CDR2 YSYEKL. Trimming removed 3 bases at V and 3 bases at J, with 9 bases between. CDR3 in amino acids: CASSQLRIGANVLTF. In nucleotides, the CDR3 is TGCGCCAGCAGCCAGCTGAGGATTGGGGCCAACGTCCTGACTTTC.

This clone was seen more than once but under ten times. The chain couples TRBV12-3 or TRBV12-4 to TRBJ1-4, with unresolved D. V gave up 3 bases and J gave up 8 bases, with 10 bases separating them. The CDR3 has 13 residues. Here the CDR3 DNA reads TGTGCCAGCAGTTTTGGGGAGGCGGAAAAACTGTTTTTT. Amino acid sequence: CASSFGEAEKLFF.

This clone was seen many times. The junction departs from the called germline gene at one end, perhaps through a read error. This sequence joins TRBV7-7 and TRBJ2-2; 7 nucleotides match TRBD2. The germline V gene has CDR1 SSHAT and CDR2 FNYEAQ (reference sequence). The CDR3 contains 15 residues. CDR3 residues: CASSFSGVNTGELFF. DNA for the CDR3: TGTGCTAGCAGCTTCAGCGGGGTTAACACCGGGGAGCTGTTTTTT.